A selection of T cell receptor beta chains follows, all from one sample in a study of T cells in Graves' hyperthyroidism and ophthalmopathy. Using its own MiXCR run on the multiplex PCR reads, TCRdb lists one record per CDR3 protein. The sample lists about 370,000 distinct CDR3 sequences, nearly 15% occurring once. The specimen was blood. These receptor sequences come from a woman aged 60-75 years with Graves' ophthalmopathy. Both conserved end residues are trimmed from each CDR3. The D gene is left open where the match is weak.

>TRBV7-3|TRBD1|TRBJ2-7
ASSLISTGTGFPYEQY
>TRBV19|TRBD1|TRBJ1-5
ASSIPTQGVHQPQH
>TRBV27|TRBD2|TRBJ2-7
ASSLTSGREHEQY
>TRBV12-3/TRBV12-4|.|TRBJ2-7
ASSRGGTEGSEQY
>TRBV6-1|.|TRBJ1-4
ATHTGTAEKLF
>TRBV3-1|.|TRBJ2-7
ASSQDEGTPYEQY
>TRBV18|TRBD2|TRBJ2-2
ASSPRLAGDTGELF
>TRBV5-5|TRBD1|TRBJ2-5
ASSHYTGTGQETQY
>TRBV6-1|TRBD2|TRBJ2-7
ASTNQLAGDYEQY
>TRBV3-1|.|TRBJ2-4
ASSQGVSSKNIQY
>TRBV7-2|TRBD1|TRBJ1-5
ASSRDRGRVQPQH
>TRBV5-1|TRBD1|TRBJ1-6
ASSLVVGQVSPLH
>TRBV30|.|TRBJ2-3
AWSVLPADTQY
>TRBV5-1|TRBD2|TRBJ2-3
ASSLADSGSLVGNTDTQY
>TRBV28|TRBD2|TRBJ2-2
ASRGLAFSGELF
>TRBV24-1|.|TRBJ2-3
ATSDLLGRDTQY